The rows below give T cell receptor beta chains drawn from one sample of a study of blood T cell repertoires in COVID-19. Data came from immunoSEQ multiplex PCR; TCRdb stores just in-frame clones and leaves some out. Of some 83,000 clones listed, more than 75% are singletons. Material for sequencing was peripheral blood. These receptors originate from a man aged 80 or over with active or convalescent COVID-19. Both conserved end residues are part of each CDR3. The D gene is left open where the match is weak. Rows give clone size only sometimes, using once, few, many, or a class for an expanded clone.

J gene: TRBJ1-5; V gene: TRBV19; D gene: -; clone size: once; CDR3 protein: CASSIVENSNQPQHF; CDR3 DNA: TGTGCCAGTAGTATCGTAGAGAATAGCAATCAGCCCCAGCATTTT
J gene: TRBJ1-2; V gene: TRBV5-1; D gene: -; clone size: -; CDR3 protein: CASSLVGAGYGYTF; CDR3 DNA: TGCGCCAGCAGCTTGGTGGGGGCTGGGTATGGCTACACCTTC
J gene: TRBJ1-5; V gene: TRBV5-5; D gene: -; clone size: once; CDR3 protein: CASSLASENQPQHF; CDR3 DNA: TGTGCCAGCAGCTTGGCGTCGGAGAATCAGCCCCAGCATTTT
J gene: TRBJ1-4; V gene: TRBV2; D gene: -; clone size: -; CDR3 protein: CASGARTGRGEKLFF; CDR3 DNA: TGTGCCAGCGGGGCCAGAACAGGGAGAGGTGAAAAACTGTTTTTT
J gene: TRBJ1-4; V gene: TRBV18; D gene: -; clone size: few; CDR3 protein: CASCTGPNEKLFF; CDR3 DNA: TGTGCCAGCTGCACAGGGCCTAATGAAAAACTGTTTTTT
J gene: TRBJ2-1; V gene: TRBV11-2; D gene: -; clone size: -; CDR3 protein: CASSIGMNNEQFF; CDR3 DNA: TGTGCCAGCAGTATCGGGATGAACAATGAGCAGTTCTTC
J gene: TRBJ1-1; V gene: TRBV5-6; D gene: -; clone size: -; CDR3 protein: CASSQGGRAVGAFF; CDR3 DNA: TGTGCCAGCAGCCAGGGAGGGAGAGCCGTCGGGGCTTTCTTT
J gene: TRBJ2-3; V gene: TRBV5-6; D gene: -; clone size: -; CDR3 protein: CASRPRPPGTQYF; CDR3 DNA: TGTGCCAGCAGACCCCGACCCCCGGGAACGCAGTATTTT
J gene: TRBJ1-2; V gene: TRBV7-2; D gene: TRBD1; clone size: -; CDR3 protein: CASSLDRSGGYYGYTF; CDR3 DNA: TGTGCCAGCAGCTTAGACAGGTCAGGGGGATACTATGGCTACACCTTC
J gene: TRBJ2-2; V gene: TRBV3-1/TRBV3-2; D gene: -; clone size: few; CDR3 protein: CASTSSVGTGELFF; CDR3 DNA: TGTGCCAGCACGTCTAGCGTCGGCACCGGGGAGCTGTTTTTT
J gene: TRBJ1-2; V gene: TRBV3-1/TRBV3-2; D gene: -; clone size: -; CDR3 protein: CASSQARGGYTF; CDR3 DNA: TGTGCCAGCAGCCAAGCCCGGGGTGGCTACACCTTC
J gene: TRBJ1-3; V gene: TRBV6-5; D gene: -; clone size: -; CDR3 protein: CASSYSRSNSGNTIYF; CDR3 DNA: TGTGCCAGCAGTTACTCGAGGTCAAACTCTGGAAACACCATATATTTT
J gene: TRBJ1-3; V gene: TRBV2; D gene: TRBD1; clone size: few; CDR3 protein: CASSGDRGLDTIYF; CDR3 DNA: TGTGCCAGCAGTGGTGACAGGGGGTTAGACACCATATATTTT
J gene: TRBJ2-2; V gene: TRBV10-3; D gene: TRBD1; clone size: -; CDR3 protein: CAISRDSQTGELFF; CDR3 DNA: TGTGCCATCAGCCGGGACAGCCAAACCGGGGAGCTGTTTTTT
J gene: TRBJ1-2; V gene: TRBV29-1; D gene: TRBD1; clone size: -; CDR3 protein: CSAGPPRGHGYTF; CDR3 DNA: TGCAGCGCTGGTCCTCCCAGGGGGCATGGCTACACCTTC
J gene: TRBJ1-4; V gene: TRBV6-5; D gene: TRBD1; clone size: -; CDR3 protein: CASRGDRRSEKLFF; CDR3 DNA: TGTGCCAGCAGGGGGGACAGGAGATCTGAAAAACTGTTTTTT
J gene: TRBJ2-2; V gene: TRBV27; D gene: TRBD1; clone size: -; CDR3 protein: CASSQRTGETGELFF; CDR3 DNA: TGTGCCAGCAGTCAACGGACAGGGGAGACCGGGGAGCTGTTTTTT
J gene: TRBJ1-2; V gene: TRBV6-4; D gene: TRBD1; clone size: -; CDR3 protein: CASSEQTGANYGYTF; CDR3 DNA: TGTGCCAGCAGTGAGCAAACAGGGGCTAACTATGGCTACACCTTC
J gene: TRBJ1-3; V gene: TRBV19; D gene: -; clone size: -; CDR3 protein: CASKVAVSGNTIYF; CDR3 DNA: TGTGCCAGTAAAGTCGCGGTCTCTGGAAACACCATATATTTT
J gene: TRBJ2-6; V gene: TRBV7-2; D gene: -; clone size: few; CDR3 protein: CASSLARYSGANVLTF; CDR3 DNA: TGTGCCAGCAGCTTAGCTCGGTACTCTGGGGCCAACGTCCTGACTTTC
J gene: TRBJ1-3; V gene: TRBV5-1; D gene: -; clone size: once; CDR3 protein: CASSLSGIPGNTIYF; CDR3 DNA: TGCGCCAGCAGCTTGTCGGGGATACCTGGAAACACCATATATTTT
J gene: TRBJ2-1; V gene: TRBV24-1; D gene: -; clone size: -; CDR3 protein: CATSTAAGYYNEQFF; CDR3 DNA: TGTGCCACCAGCACAGCCGCCGGATACTACAATGAGCAGTTCTTC
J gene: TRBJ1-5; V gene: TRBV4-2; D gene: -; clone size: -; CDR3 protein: CASSQDWQGKEPQHF; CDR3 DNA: TGTGCCAGCAGCCAAGATTGGCAGGGAAAGGAGCCCCAGCATTTT
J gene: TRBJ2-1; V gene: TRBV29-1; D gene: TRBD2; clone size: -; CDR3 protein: CSVEDKASGSSNEQFF; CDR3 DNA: TGCAGCGTTGAAGATAAGGCTAGCGGGAGTAGCAATGAGCAGTTCTTC
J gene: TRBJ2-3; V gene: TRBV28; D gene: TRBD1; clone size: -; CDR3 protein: CASSPGTGLRDSTQYF; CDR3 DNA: TGTGCCAGCAGCCCCGGGACAGGGTTAAGGGACAGTACGCAGTATTTT
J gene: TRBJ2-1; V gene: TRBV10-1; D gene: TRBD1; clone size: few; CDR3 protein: CASNGQGYIPLDNEQFF; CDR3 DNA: TGCGCCAGCAACGGACAGGGGTATATTCCCCTTGACAATGAGCAGTTCTTC
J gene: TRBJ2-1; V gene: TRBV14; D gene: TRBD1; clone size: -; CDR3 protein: CASSQRQGFSLSYNEQFF; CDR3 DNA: TGTGCCAGCAGCCAAAGACAGGGGTTTTCCCTCTCCTACAATGAGCAGTTCTTC
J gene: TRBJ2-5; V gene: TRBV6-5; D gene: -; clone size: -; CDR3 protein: CASGRDNQETQYF; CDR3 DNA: TGTGCCAGCGGCCGGGACAACCAAGAGACCCAGTACTTC
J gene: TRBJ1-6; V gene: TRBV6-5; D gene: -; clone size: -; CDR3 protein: CASSPRGRFFSPLHF; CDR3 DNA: TGTGCCAGCAGTCCCCGGGGGAGATTTTTTTCACCCCTCCACTTT
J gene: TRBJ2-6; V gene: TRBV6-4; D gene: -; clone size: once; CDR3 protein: CASSDSGPSGANVLTF; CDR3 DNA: TGTGCCAGCAGTGACTCGGGCCCCTCTGGGGCCAACGTCCTGACTTTC
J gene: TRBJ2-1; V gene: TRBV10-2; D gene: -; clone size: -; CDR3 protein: CASLLQDSSYNEQFF; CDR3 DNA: TGCGCCAGCTTATTACAGGACAGCTCCTACAATGAGCAGTTCTTC
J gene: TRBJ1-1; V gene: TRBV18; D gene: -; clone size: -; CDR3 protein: CASSDNLNTEAFF; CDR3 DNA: TGTGCCAGCTCAGACAATCTGAACACTGAAGCTTTCTTT
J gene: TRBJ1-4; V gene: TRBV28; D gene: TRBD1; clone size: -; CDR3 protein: CASSWTGSNEKLFF; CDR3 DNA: TGTGCCAGCAGTTGGACAGGGTCTAATGAAAAACTGTTTTTT
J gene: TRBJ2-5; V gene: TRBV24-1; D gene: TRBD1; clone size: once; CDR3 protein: CATSDLATGNSETQYF; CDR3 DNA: TGTGCCACCAGTGATTTAGCGACAGGGAACTCGGAGACCCAGTACTTC
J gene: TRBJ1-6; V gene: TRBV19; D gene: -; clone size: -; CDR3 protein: CASTGGSDSPLHF; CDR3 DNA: TGTGCCAGTACGGGAGGGTCGGATTCACCCCTCCACTTT
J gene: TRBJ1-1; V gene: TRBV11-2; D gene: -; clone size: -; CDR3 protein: CASSHDGGRANTEAFF; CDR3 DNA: TGTGCCAGCAGTCACGATGGGGGGAGGGCGAACACTGAAGCTTTCTTT
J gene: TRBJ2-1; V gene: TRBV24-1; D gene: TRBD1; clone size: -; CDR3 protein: CATSETTGSEQFF; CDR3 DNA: TGTGCCACCAGTGAAACGACAGGGAGTGAGCAGTTCTTC
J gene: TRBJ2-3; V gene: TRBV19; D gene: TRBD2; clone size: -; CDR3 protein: CASSPPHSSGRALGTDTQYF; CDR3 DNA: TGTGCCAGTAGCCCCCCCCACTCTAGCGGGAGGGCCTTGGGCACAGATACGCAGTATTTT
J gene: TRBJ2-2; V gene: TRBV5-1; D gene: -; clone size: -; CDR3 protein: CASSDRPLAFLRDTGELFF; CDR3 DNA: TGCGCCAGCAGCGATAGGCCCCTAGCCTTCCTTAGGGACACCGGGGAGCTGTTTTTT
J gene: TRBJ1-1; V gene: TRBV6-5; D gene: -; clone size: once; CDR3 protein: CASSSNSDRTEAFF; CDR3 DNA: TGTGCCAGCAGTTCAAACAGTGATCGCACTGAAGCTTTCTTT
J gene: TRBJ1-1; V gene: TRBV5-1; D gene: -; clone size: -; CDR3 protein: CASSSQGQNTEAFF; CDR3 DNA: TGCGCCAGCAGCTCTCAGGGACAGAACACTGAAGCTTTCTTT
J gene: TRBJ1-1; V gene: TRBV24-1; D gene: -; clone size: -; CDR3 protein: CATSDFFSTEAFF; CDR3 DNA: TGTGCCACCAGTGATTTCTTCAGCACTGAAGCTTTCTTT
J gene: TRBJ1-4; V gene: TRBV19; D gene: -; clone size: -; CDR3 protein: CASSGYGSTNEKLFF; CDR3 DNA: TGTGCCAGTAGTGGTTACGGGTCAACTAATGAAAAACTGTTTTTT
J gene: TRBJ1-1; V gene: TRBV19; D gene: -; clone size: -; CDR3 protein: CASLKGLTNTEAFF; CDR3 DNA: TGTGCCAGCCTAAAGGGACTTACGAACACTGAAGCTTTCTTT
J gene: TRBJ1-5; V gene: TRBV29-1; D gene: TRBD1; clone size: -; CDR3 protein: CSVGGQVDQPQHF; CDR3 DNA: TGCAGCGTTGGAGGACAGGTCGATCAGCCCCAGCATTTT
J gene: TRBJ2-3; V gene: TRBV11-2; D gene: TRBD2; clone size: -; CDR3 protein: CASSPRASGPTSTQYF; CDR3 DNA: TGTGCCAGCAGCCCCCGGGCTAGCGGACCAACGAGTACGCAGTATTTT
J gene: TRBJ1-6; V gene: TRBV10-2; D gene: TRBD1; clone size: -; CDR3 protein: CASSPTQTGRYSPLHF; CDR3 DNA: TGCGCCAGCAGTCCAACACAGACAGGGCGGTATTCACCCCTCCACTTT